This TCR beta chain stems from a study of Ad26.COV2.S vaccination and SARS-CoV-2 variants (dated by TCRdb to the early 2020s). Some background on the complete study: Vaccine-arm donors were drawn from COV1001, a multicentre, randomized, double-blind, placebo-controlled phase I-IIa trial of Ad26.COV2.S in healthy adults. Trial participants were randomized into five groups of five, in which low-dose or high-dose Ad26.COV2.S was given once or twice, or placebo was given on both occasions. TCRbeta repertoire sequencing was used to assess the specificity and breadth of SARS-CoV-2-reactive T cell receptors after Ad26.COV2.S vaccination. A total of approximately 32 samples were included in the TCR-sequenced set, comprising around 19 Ad26.COV2.S vaccine recipients, 5 placebo recipients and 8 SARS-CoV-2 convalescent individuals. Investigators remained blinded to trial group allocation during experiments and outcome assessment. Dosing of Ad26.COV2.S was intramuscular, at either 5x10^10 or 1x10^11 viral particles, delivered as one shot or as two shots spaced 56 days apart. Study-level results and caveats: Ad26.COV2.S recipients had higher spike-specific TCR breadth than placebo recipients (P = 0.0014). Vaccine and placebo recipients had comparable non-spike TCR breadth, which fits with the vaccine containing only spike. After vaccination, substantial breadth of spike-specific CD8+ and CD4+ T cell responses was reported. It was noted by the authors that total T cell responses may have been underestimated by the TCR breadth and depth analyses. The study was not powered to compare responses between vaccine doses or regimens.

As for this clone: No cognate antigen has been identified for it. The record has no base qualities; no much larger clone is one base away.

The immunoSEQ Assay was the method used to sequence TCRbeta CDR3 regions. After extraction, genomic DNA underwent amplification by bias-controlled multiplex PCR, followed by high-throughput sequencing. In the original analysis: To quantify the absolute abundance of every unique TCRbeta CDR3 region, sequences were collapsed and filtered. T cell fraction was estimated by normalizing TCRbeta template counts to usable DNA, which was measured by amplifying reference genes present in all nucleated cells. Repertoire TCRs were annotated as SARS-CoV-2-specific when V gene, CDR3 amino acid sequence and J gene were exactly matched to a known reactive TCR set. The reference SARS-CoV-2 TCR set came from MIRA and was filtered for enrichment in COVID-19-positive ImmuneCODE repertoires, removing public or cross-reactive TCRs. Using the MIRA antigens, annotated TCRs were further analysed by specific ORF or by position within an ORF. Depth was the summed frequency of annotated unique rearrangements, while breadth was defined as annotated unique rearrangements over total unique productive rearrangements. Two-sided Wilcoxon rank-sum tests were applied when comparing TCR breadth between groups. TCRdb carries this immuneACCESS record with in-frame sequences only. Its versions omit some clonotypes, under half of them owing to an unresolved V gene in the studies checked, with the rest unexplained. The V and J calls and clone size are taken from that table; D and trimming were inferred from the DNA. For this sample there are more than 300,000 clones; around 84% appear just once. The ten largest clones add up to 1.5% to 2% of the sample.

CDR1 and CDR2 are drawn from the germline V gene (reference sequence): PRHDT, FYEKMQ. From its cysteine to its phenylalanine, the CDR3 spans 13 amino acids. Here the CDR3 DNA is all that survives: 39 bases in frame from base 1. Relative to germline, V is 5 bases shorter and J is 4 bases shorter, with 8 bases between their ends. Taken with the paper, the label for treatment or condition translates to: roughly 20 received Ad26.COV2.S at low or high dose, single or two shots; about 5 received placebo; per-sample allocation not given. Repertoires of vaccine and placebo recipients were sequenced from samples collected on day 63 after the first injection. Cohort 1b enrolled 25 or so adults aged 18-55 years at a single site in Boston, USA, between 29 July and 7 August 2020. Ad26.COV2.S was a replication-incompetent adenovirus type 26 vector expressing a prefusion-stabilized SARS-CoV-2 spike protein from the original Wuhan strain.

This specimen was peripheral blood, taken in a trial of Ad26.COV2.S vaccine versus placebo. The chain is made from TRBV13 and TRBJ1-4; TRBD1 is a possible D gene, resting on 6 matching bases. The TCR originated in a person between 18 and 60 years old who received the Ad26.COV2.S COVID-19 vaccine or a placebo. The nucleotide sequence is given as TGTGCCAGCAGCGTCAGGGGTAATGAAAAACTGTTTTTT. Translated, it gives CASSVRGNEKLFF.